These T cell receptor beta chains were read from a single sample in a study of blood T cells in healthy people across ages. Each CDR3 protein gets one entry after TCRdb re-called the 5' RACE reads with MiXCR. The sample consists of about 780,000 distinct CDR3 sequences, 35% to 60% of them appearing once. Specimen: blood. The receptor source for this set is an elderly man in good health. Each CDR3 is given with its conserved first and last residue. Each record gives: D gene, clone size, V gene, J gene, CDR3 protein, CDR3 DNA. D genes are given only for firm matches. A clone size is listed for some rows: how often the clone was seen (once, few, many), or a class if it is expanded.

d_gene: NA
abundance: NA
v_gene: TRBV7-2
j_gene: TRBJ2-7
CDR3aa: CASSLLTGQRYF
CDR3nt: TGTGCCAGCAGCCTACTTACGGGCCAAAGGTACTTC

d_gene: NA
abundance: NA
v_gene: TRBV25-1
j_gene: TRBJ1-2
CDR3aa: CASSAAGYGYTF
CDR3nt: TGTGCCAGCAGTGCAGCCGGCTATGGCTACACCTTC

d_gene: TRBD1
abundance: NA
v_gene: TRBV10-3
j_gene: TRBJ1-1
CDR3aa: CAISGDRGSTEAFF
CDR3nt: TGTGCCATCAGTGGGGACAGGGGGAGCACTGAAGCTTTCTTT

d_gene: NA
abundance: NA
v_gene: TRBV20-1
j_gene: TRBJ1-4
CDR3aa: CSAPESATNEKLFF
CDR3nt: TGCAGTGCCCCCGAGAGTGCAACTAATGAAAAACTGTTTTTT

d_gene: NA
abundance: NA
v_gene: TRBV30
j_gene: TRBJ1-6
CDR3aa: CAWSVPVQGSYSPLHF
CDR3nt: TGTGCCTGGAGTGTACCCGTGCAGGGGTCGTATTCACCCCTCCACTTT

d_gene: NA
abundance: NA
v_gene: TRBV20-1
j_gene: TRBJ1-1
CDR3aa: CSAENVQNTEAFF
CDR3nt: TGCAGTGCTGAGAATGTACAGAACACTGAAGCTTTCTTT

d_gene: NA
abundance: few
v_gene: TRBV20-1
j_gene: TRBJ1-5
CDR3aa: CSARRAGLQPQHF
CDR3nt: TGCAGTGCTAGACGGGCAGGGCTTCAGCCCCAGCATTTT

d_gene: NA
abundance: NA
v_gene: TRBV7-8
j_gene: TRBJ2-7
CDR3aa: CASSLGPVNEQYF
CDR3nt: TGTGCCAGCAGCTTAGGACCGGTAAATGAGCAGTACTTC

d_gene: TRBD2
abundance: NA
v_gene: TRBV12-3/TRBV12-4
j_gene: TRBJ2-1
CDR3aa: CASTLGTSGNEQFF
CDR3nt: TGTGCCAGCACCCTGGGGACTAGCGGGAATGAGCAGTTCTTC

d_gene: NA
abundance: few
v_gene: TRBV20-1
j_gene: TRBJ1-2
CDR3aa: CSARATQGYGYTF
CDR3nt: TGCAGTGCTAGAGCCACACAGGGATATGGCTACACCTTC

d_gene: NA
abundance: few
v_gene: TRBV7-2
j_gene: TRBJ2-5
CDR3aa: CASSLRRRGDQETQYF
CDR3nt: TGTGCCAGCAGCTTAAGGAGAAGAGGGGATCAAGAGACCCAGTACTTC

d_gene: NA
abundance: once
v_gene: TRBV29-1
j_gene: TRBJ2-7
CDR3aa: CSAGQEAYEQYF
CDR3nt: TGCAGCGCCGGACAAGAAGCCTACGAGCAGTACTTC

d_gene: TRBD2
abundance: NA
v_gene: TRBV28
j_gene: TRBJ2-3
CDR3aa: CASSWVLAGGPTDTQYF
CDR3nt: TGTGCCAGCAGTTGGGTACTAGCGGGAGGACCCACAGATACGCAGTATTTT

d_gene: NA
abundance: few
v_gene: TRBV7-2
j_gene: TRBJ2-1
CDR3aa: CASSLGRTGSYNEQFF
CDR3nt: TGTGCCAGCAGCTTAGGAAGGACGGGCTCCTACAATGAGCAGTTCTTC

d_gene: NA
abundance: few
v_gene: TRBV7-2
j_gene: TRBJ1-2
CDR3aa: CASSLLQGTYGYTF
CDR3nt: TGTGCCAGCAGCTTACTTCAGGGGACTTATGGCTACACCTTC

d_gene: NA
abundance: NA
v_gene: TRBV6-2/TRBV6-3
j_gene: TRBJ2-1
CDR3aa: CASQNPGTLIYNEQFF
CDR3nt: TGTGCCAGCCAAAATCCCGGGACTCTTATTTACAATGAGCAGTTCTTC

d_gene: NA
abundance: few
v_gene: TRBV30
j_gene: TRBJ1-1
CDR3aa: CACDGWDTEAFF
CDR3nt: TGTGCCTGCGACGGGTGGGACACTGAAGCTTTCTTT

d_gene: NA
abundance: many
v_gene: TRBV7-2
j_gene: TRBJ1-2
CDR3aa: CASSLAMRGSKNYGYTF
CDR3nt: TGTGCCAGCAGCTTAGCGATGCGGGGCAGTAAGAACTATGGCTACACCTTC

d_gene: NA
abundance: few
v_gene: TRBV20-1
j_gene: TRBJ1-6
CDR3aa: CSARTDRALHF
CDR3nt: TGCAGTGCTAGGACGGACCGAGCCCTCCACTTT

d_gene: NA
abundance: few
v_gene: TRBV4-3
j_gene: TRBJ1-2
CDR3aa: CASSQDLGGYGYTF
CDR3nt: TGCGCCAGCAGCCAAGATCTCGGAGGGTATGGCTACACCTTC

d_gene: NA
abundance: NA
v_gene: TRBV29-1
j_gene: TRBJ2-1
CDR3aa: CSVVGRASYNEQFF
CDR3nt: TGCAGCGTTGTGGGGCGGGCCTCCTACAATGAGCAGTTCTTC

d_gene: TRBD2
abundance: few
v_gene: TRBV5-1
j_gene: TRBJ2-1
CDR3aa: CASSPGLRGYNEQFF
CDR3nt: TGCGCCAGCTCTCCGGGACTACGGGGCTACAATGAGCAGTTCTTC

d_gene: NA
abundance: NA
v_gene: TRBV27
j_gene: TRBJ2-7
CDR3aa: CASSLSANSYEQYF
CDR3nt: TGTGCCAGCAGTTTAAGTGCCAACTCCTACGAGCAGTACTTC

d_gene: NA
abundance: NA
v_gene: TRBV28
j_gene: TRBJ1-2
CDR3aa: CASSLLGVYGYTF
CDR3nt: TGTGCCAGCAGTTTACTCGGGGTTTATGGCTACACCTTC

d_gene: TRBD1
abundance: NA
v_gene: TRBV7-2
j_gene: TRBJ1-4
CDR3aa: CASSLYGTENEKLFF
CDR3nt: TGTGCCAGCAGCTTGTACGGGACAGAAAATGAAAAACTGTTTTTT

d_gene: TRBD2
abundance: few
v_gene: TRBV20-1
j_gene: TRBJ2-5
CDR3aa: CSARDLAALGYQETQYF
CDR3nt: TGCAGTGCTAGAGATCTAGCGGCCCTAGGGTACCAAGAGACCCAGTACTTC

d_gene: NA
abundance: once
v_gene: TRBV19
j_gene: TRBJ1-2
CDR3aa: CASSPTYRDLGYTF
CDR3nt: TGTGCCAGTAGTCCCACGTACCGGGATCTCGGCTACACCTTC

d_gene: NA
abundance: few
v_gene: TRBV4-3
j_gene: TRBJ2-1
CDR3aa: CASSQEGDSLLEQFF
CDR3nt: TGCGCCAGCAGCCAAGAGGGCGACTCGTTGTTGGAGCAGTTCTTC

d_gene: NA
abundance: NA
v_gene: TRBV9
j_gene: TRBJ2-5
CDR3aa: CASSVADGEETQYF
CDR3nt: TGTGCCAGCAGCGTAGCAGACGGGGAAGAGACCCAGTACTTC

d_gene: NA
abundance: few
v_gene: TRBV5-1
j_gene: TRBJ2-3
CDR3aa: CASSYAAGRAGTDTQYF
CDR3nt: TGCGCCAGCAGCTACGCCGCGGGACGAGCGGGCACAGATACGCAGTATTTT

d_gene: TRBD1
abundance: NA
v_gene: TRBV12-3/TRBV12-4
j_gene: TRBJ2-1
CDR3aa: CASSLTTGGYEQFF
CDR3nt: TGTGCCAGCAGTTTAACCACAGGGGGCTATGAGCAGTTCTTC

d_gene: NA
abundance: NA
v_gene: TRBV15
j_gene: TRBJ2-3
CDR3aa: CATGGPSTDTQYF
CDR3nt: TGTGCCACCGGGGGTCCTAGCACAGATACGCAGTATTTT

d_gene: TRBD1
abundance: NA
v_gene: TRBV30
j_gene: TRBJ1-5
CDR3aa: CAWLDRAQPQHF
CDR3nt: TGTGCCTGGTTGGACAGGGCTCAGCCCCAGCATTTT